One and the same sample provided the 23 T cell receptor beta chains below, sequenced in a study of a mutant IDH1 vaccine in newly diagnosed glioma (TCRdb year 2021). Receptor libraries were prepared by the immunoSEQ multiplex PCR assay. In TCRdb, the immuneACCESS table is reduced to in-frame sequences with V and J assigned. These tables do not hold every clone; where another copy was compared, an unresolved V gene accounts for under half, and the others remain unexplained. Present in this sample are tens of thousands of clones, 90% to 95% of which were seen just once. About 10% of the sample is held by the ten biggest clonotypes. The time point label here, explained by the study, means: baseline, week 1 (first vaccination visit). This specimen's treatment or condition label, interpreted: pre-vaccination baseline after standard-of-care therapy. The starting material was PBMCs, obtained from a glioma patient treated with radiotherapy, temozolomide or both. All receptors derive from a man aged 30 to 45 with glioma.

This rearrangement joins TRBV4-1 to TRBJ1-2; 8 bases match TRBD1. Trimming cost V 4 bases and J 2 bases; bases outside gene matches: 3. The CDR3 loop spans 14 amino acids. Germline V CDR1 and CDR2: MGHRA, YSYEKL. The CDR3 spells CASSPGQGNYGYTF. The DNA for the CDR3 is TGCGCCAGCAGCCCCGGACAGGGAAACTATGGCTACACCTTC.

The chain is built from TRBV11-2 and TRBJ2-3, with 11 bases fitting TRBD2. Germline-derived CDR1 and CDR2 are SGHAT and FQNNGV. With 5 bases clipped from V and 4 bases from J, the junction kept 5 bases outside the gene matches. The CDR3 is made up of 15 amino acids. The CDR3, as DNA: TGTGCCAGCAGCATCACTAGCGGGAGCCCAGATACGCAGTATTTT. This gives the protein CASSITSGSPDTQYF.

CDR3 protein: CASSRRRDRAPSGANVLTF. The CDR3, as DNA: TGTGCCAGCAGCCGTCGCCGGGACAGGGCCCCCTCTGGGGCCAACGTCCTGACTTTC. V is TRBV14 and J is TRBJ2-6; 9 bases line up with TRBD1. Germline CDR1 reads SGHDN; CDR2 reads FVKESK. The CDR3 contains 19 residues. After removal of 4 bases from V and 0 bases from J, the junction contained 10 bases not matched to a gene.

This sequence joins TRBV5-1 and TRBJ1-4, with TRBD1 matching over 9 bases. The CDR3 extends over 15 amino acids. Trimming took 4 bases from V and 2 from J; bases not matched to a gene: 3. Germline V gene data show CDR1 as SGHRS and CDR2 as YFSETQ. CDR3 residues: CASSPGQGTNEKLFF. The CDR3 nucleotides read TGCGCCAGCAGCCCCGGACAGGGGACTAATGAAAAACTGTTTTTT.

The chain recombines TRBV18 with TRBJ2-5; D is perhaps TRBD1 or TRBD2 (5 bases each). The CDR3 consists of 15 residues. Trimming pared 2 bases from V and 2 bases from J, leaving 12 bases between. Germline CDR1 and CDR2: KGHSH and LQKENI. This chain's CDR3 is CASSPMGELQETQYF. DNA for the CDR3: TGTGCCAGCTCACCAATGGGGGAACTTCAAGAGACCCAGTACTTC.

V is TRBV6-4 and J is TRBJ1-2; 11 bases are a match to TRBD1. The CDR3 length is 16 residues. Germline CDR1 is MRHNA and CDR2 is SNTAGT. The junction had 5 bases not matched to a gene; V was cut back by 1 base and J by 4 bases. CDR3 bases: TGTGCCAGCAGTGACTGGGACAGGGGGTCTAGCTATGGCTACACCTTC. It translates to CASSDWDRGSSYGYTF.

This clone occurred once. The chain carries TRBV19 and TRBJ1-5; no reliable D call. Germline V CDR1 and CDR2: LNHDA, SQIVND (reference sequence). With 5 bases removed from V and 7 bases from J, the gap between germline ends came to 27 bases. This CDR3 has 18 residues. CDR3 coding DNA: TGTGCCAGTAGTGTTCTTGCCATAGACCCCTTGAGCTCCCAGCCCCAGCATTTT. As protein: CASSVLAIDPLSSQPQHF.

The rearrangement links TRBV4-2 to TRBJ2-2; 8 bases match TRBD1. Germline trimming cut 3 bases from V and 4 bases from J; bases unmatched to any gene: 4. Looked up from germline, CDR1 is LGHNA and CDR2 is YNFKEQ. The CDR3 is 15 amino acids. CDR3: CASSQSTGATGELFF. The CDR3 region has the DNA TGTGCCAGCAGCCAGTCGACAGGGGCCACCGGGGAGCTGTTTTTT.

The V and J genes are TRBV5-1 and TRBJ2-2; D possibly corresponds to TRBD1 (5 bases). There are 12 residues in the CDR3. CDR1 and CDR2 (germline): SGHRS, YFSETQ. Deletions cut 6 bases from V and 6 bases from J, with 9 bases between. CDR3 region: CASTREAGELFF. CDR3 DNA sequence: TGCGCCAGCACCAGGGAAGCCGGGGAGCTGTTTTTT.

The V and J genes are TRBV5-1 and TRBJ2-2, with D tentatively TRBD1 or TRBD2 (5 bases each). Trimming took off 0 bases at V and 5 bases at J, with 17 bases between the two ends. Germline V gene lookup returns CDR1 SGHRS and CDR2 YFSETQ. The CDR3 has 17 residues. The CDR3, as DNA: TGCGCCAGCAGCTTGGCCGGTCAGGGTCGGGGAACCGGGGAGCTGTTTTTT. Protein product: CASSLAGQGRGTGELFF.

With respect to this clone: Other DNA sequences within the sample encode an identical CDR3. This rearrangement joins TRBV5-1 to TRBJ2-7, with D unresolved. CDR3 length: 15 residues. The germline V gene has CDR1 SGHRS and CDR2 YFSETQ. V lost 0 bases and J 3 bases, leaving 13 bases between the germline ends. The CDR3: CASSLDVLTIYEQYF. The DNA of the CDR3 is TGCGCCAGCAGCTTGGACGTCCTGACAATCTACGAGCAGTACTTC.

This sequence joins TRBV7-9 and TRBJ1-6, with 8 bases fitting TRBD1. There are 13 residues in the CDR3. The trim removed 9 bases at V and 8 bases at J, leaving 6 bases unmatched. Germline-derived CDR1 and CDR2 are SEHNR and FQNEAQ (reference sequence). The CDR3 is CASSGTGDSPLHF. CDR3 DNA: TGTGCCAGTTCTGGGACAGGAGATTCACCCCTCCACTTT. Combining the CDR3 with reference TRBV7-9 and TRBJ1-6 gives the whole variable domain DTGVSQNPRHKITKRGQNVTFRCDPISEHNRLYWYRQTLGQGPEFLTYFQNEAQLEKSRLLSDRFSAERPKGSFSTLEIQRTEQGDSAMYLCASSGTGDSPLHFGNGTRLTVT.

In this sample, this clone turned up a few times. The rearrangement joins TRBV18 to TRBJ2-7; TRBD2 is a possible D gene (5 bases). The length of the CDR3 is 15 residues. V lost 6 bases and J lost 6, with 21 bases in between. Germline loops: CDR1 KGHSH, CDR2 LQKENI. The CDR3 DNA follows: TGTGCCAGCTCCATAGGGAGAATCGGTTCGGGCGAGCAGTACTTC. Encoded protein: CASSIGRIGSGEQYF. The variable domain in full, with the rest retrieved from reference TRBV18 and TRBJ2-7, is NAGVMQNPRHLVRRRGQEARLRCSPMKGHSHVYWYRQLPEEGLKFMVYLQKENIIDESGMPKERFSAEFPKEGPSILRIQQVVRGDSAAYFCASSIGRIGSGEQYFGPGTRLTVT.

The CDR3 DNA follows: TGTGCCAGCAGCTTAGTCGCGAACACCGGGGAGCTGTTTTTT. Its translation is CASSLVANTGELFF. The V call is TRBV7-9, the J call TRBJ2-2; D gene unclear. V gave up 1 base and J gave up 0 bases, with 3 bases separating them. The CDR3 has 14 amino acids. Germline CDR1 and CDR2: SEHNR and FQNEAQ (reference sequence).

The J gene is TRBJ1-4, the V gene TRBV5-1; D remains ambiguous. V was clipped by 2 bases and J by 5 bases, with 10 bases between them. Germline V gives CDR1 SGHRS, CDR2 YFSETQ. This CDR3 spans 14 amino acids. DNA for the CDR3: TGCGCCAGCAGCTTCCGGCTGACGAATGAAAAACTGTTTTTT. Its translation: CASSFRLTNEKLFF. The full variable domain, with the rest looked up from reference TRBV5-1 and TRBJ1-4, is KAGVTQTPRYLIKTRGQQVTLSCSPISGHRSVSWYQQTPGQGLQFLFEYFSETQRNKGNFPGRFSGRQFSNSRSEMNVSTLELGDSALYLCASSFRLTNEKLFFGSGTQLSVL.

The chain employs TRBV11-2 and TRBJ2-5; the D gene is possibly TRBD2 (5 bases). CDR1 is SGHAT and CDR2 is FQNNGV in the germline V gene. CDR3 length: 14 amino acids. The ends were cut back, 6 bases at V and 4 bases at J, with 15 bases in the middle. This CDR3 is CASSLDPGGETQYF. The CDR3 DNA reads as TGTGCCAGCAGTTTGGACCCTGGAGGAGAGACCCAGTACTTC.

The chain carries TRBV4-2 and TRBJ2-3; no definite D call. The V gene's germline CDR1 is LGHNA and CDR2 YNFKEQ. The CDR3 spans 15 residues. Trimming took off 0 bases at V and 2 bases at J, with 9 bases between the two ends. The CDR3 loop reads CASSQDHYNTDTQYF. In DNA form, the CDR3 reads TGTGCCAGCAGCCAAGATCACTACAACACAGATACGCAGTATTTT.

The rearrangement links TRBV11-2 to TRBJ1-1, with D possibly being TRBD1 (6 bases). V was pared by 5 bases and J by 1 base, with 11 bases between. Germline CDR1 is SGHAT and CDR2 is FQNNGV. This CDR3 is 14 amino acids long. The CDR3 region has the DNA TGTGCCAGCAGCCCTCCGGGACAGAACACTGAAGCTTTCTTT. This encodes CASSPPGQNTEAFF.

The CDR3 DNA sequence: TGCGCCAGCAGCCAACCGGGTCAGCCCCAGCATTTT. It encodes CASSQPGQPQHF. The chain employs TRBV4-1 and TRBJ1-5, with D hard to call. The CDR3 is 12 amino acids. Trimming left V 2 bases short and J 6 bases short, with 5 bases between. Germline values: CDR1 MGHRA, CDR2 YSYEKL.

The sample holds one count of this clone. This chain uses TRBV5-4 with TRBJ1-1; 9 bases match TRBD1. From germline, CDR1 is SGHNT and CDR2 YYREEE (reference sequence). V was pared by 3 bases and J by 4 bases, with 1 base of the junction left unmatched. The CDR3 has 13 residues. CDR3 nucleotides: TGTGCCAGCAGCTACAGGGGGCCCACTGAAGCTTTCTTT. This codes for CASSYRGPTEAFF. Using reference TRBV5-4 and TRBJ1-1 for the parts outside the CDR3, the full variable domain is ETGVTQSPTHLIKTRGQQVTLRCSSQSGHNTVSWYQQALGQGPQFIFQYYREEENGRGNFPPRFSGLQFPNYSSELNVNALELDDSALYLCASSYRGPTEAFFGQGTRLTVV.

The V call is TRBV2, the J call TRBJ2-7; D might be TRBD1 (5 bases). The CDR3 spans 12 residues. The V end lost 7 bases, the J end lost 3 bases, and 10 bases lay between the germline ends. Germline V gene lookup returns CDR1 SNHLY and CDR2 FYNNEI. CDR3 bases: TGTGCCAGCAAGGGGCAGGGCTACGAGCAGTACTTC. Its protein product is CASKGQGYEQYF.

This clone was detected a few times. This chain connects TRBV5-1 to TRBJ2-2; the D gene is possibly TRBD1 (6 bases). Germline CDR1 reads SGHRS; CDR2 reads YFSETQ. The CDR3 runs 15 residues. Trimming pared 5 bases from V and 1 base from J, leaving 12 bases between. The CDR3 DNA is TGCGCCAGCAGGAGGTGGGGGCAGAACACCGGGGAGCTGTTTTTT. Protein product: CASRRWGQNTGELFF.

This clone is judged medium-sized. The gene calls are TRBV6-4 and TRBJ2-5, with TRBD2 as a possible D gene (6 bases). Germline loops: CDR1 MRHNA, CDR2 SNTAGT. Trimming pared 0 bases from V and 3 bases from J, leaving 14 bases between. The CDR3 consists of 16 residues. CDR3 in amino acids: CASSDSILAYKETQYF. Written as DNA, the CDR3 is TGTGCCAGCAGTGACTCGATCCTAGCGTATAAAGAGACCCAGTACTTC.